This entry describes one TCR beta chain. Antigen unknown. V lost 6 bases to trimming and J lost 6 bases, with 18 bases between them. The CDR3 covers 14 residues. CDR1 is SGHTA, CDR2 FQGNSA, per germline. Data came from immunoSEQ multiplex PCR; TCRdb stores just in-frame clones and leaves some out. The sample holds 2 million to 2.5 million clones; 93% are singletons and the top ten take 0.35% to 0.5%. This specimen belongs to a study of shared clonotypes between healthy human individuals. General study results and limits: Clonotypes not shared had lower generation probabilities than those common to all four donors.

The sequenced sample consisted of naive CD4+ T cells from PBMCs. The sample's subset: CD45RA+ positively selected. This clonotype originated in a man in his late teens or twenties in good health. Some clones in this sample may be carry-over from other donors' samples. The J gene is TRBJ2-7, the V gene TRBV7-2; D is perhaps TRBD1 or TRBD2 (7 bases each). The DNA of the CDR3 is TGTGCCAGCAGTATAGCACAGGGGAGGGGCGAGCAGTACTTC. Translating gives CASSIAQGRGEQYF.